The entry below gives a single T cell receptor (beta chain) sequence along with its context. These data belong to a study of blood T cell repertoires in COVID-19. Whole-study context: The analysed material was cDNA or gDNA that came from T cells, B-cell-depleted T cells, or PBMCs.

Profiling relied on immunoSEQ multiplex PCR, and the TCRdb table lists in-frame clones only, not all of them. The data hold approximately 220,000 clones, with about four fifths observed a single time. Trimming shortened V by 5 bases and J by 0 bases, and 16 bases separated the two germline ends. CDR3 size: 16 residues. From germline, CDR1 is SSHAT and CDR2 FNYEAQ (reference sequence). The rearrangement joins TRBV7-7 to TRBJ2-5, with D possibly TRBD1 on 6 matching bases. The TCR was taken from a woman aged 45-65 years with acute or convalescent COVID-19. Sequenced material: peripheral blood. The CDR3 DNA is TGTGCCAGCAGCCCGTTGAGGACAGAGTACCAAGAGACCCAGTACTTC. It encodes CASSPLRTEYQETQYF.